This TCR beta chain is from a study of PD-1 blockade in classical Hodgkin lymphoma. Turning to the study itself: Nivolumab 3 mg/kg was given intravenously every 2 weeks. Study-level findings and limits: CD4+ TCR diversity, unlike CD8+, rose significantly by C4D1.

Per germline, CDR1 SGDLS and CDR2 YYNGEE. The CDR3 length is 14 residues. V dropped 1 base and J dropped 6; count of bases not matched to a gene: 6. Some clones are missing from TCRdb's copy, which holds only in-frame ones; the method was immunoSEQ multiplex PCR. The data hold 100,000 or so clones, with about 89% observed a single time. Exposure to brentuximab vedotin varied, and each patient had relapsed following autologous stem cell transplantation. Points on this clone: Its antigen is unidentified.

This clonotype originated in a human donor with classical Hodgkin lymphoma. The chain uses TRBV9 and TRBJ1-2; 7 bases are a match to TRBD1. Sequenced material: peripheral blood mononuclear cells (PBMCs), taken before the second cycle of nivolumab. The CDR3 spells CASSVSTGRDGYTF. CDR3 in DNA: TGTGCCAGCAGCGTATCGACAGGGAGGGATGGCTACACCTTC.